These T cell receptor beta chains were read from a single sample in a study of T cells after yellow fever vaccination. Via MiXCR, TCRdb re-called the 5' RACE reads, giving one row per CDR3 protein. The table lists 450,000 to 550,000 distinct CDR3 sequences, 20% to 25% of them singletons. The starting material was PBMCs, obtained less than 25 days after the first yellow fever vaccination. These TCRs come from a man between 18 and 35 years old who received the YFV17D yellow fever vaccine. The CDR3 runs from the conserved cysteine through the conserved F or W. Each record gives: clone size, J gene, D gene, V gene, CDR3 protein, CDR3 DNA. A D gene is named only where the DNA matches it firmly. Rows may omit the clone size; those that give it use once, few, many or a size class.

-	TRBJ2-3	TRBD1	TRBV24-1	CATSDFGQGYEDTQYF	TGTGCCACCAGTGATTTTGGACAGGGATACGAAGATACGCAGTATTTT
few	TRBJ1-5	-	TRBV15	CATSRDRQMYQPQHF	TGTGCCACCAGCAGAGATCGACAGATGTATCAGCCCCAGCATTTT
-	TRBJ1-1	TRBD1	TRBV12-3/TRBV12-4	CASSFRQGGGEAFF	TGTGCCAGCAGTTTCAGACAGGGAGGGGGAGAAGCTTTCTTT
few	TRBJ1-2	-	TRBV7-9	CASSLTAGDYYGYTF	TGTGCCAGCAGCTTAACGGCAGGGGATTACTATGGCTACACCTTC
-	TRBJ1-2	TRBD1	TRBV14	CASSLDRAGKRGYTF	TGTGCCAGCAGCCTGGACAGGGCGGGGAAGAGAGGCTACACCTTC
-	TRBJ2-3	-	TRBV7-2	CASRGSPGTDTQYF	TGTGCCAGCCGCGGATCCCCTGGCACAGATACGCAGTATTTT
few	TRBJ2-1	TRBD2	TRBV9	CASSGGRTRGGDNEQFF	TGTGCCAGCAGCGGGGGACGCACCCGGGGGGGTGACAATGAGCAGTTCTTC
-	TRBJ1-2	-	TRBV5-1	CASSLGAGANYGYTF	TGCGCCAGCAGCTTGGGGGCAGGGGCTAACTATGGCTACACCTTC
few	TRBJ2-3	TRBD1	TRBV5-1	CASSSGTGSSDTQYF	TGCGCCAGCAGCTCCGGGACAGGGTCCTCAGATACGCAGTATTTT
-	TRBJ2-3	-	TRBV10-3	CAISESGGHTQYF	TGTGCCATCAGTGAGTCGGGGGGCCATACGCAGTATTTT
many	TRBJ1-1	TRBD1	TRBV12-3/TRBV12-4	CASATQGARTEAFF	TGTGCCAGCGCGACCCAGGGGGCTCGTACTGAAGCTTTCTTT
many	TRBJ1-4	-	TRBV4-3	CASSQDQREKLFF	TGCGCCAGCAGCCAAGATCAAAGGGAAAAACTGTTTTTT
-	TRBJ2-3	-	TRBV28	CASSPWTGNTDTQYF	TGTGCCAGCAGTCCCTGGACGGGGAACACAGATACGCAGTATTTT
-	TRBJ2-5	-	TRBV7-2	CASSPTRAWGETQYF	TGTGCCAGCAGCCCCACAAGAGCGTGGGGGGAGACCCAGTACTTC
many	TRBJ2-3	TRBD2	TRBV7-2	CASSLASGVDTQYF	TGTGCCAGCAGCTTAGCCAGCGGGGTGGATACGCAGTATTTT
-	TRBJ2-6	TRBD1	TRBV5-1	CASSLGGTGGPFSGANVLTF	TGCGCCAGCAGCTTGGGGGGGACAGGGGGCCCTTTCTCTGGGGCCAACGTCCTGACTTTC
few	TRBJ1-2	TRBD1	TRBV7-2	CASSSRQGMSYGYTF	TGTGCCAGCAGCTCACGACAGGGTATGAGCTATGGCTACACCTTC
-	TRBJ2-2	-	TRBV24-1	CATSDFFGNTGELFF	TGTGCCACCAGTGATTTTTTCGGGAACACCGGGGAGCTGTTTTTT
-	TRBJ2-5	-	TRBV9	CASSVGIGTSYQETQYF	TGTGCCAGCAGCGTAGGGATCGGAACATCGTACCAAGAGACCCAGTACTTC
-	TRBJ2-1	-	TRBV5-6	CASSAKGAYNEQFF	TGTGCCAGCAGCGCTAAGGGAGCCTACAATGAGCAGTTCTTC
-	TRBJ2-6	-	TRBV15	CATSRVDSGANVLTF	TGTGCCACCAGCAGAGTGGATTCTGGGGCCAACGTCCTGACTTTC
-	TRBJ1-1	-	TRBV6-5	CASSYSEVGEAFF	TGTGCCAGCAGTTACTCGGAAGTCGGTGAAGCTTTCTTT
-	TRBJ2-1	TRBD1	TRBV20-1	CSARNRDRGYNEQFF	TGCAGTGCTAGGAACCGGGACAGGGGTTACAATGAGCAGTTCTTC